Presented here are 20 T cell receptor beta chains from one specimen sequenced in a study of blood T cells in healthy people across ages (dated by TCRdb to between 2015 and 2016). Libraries were prepared through 5' RACE. The instrument was an Illumina HiSeq 2500. The second PCR ran for roughly 7 to 12 cycles and used a J-beta primer mix along with a sample-barcoded 5' primer. TCRdb took the public reads, trimmed them with fastp at Q25, ran MiXCR for clone calling and kept in-frame beta chains. Each record represents a unique CDR3 protein, reported with the most common genes and DNA among its rows. Recorded for this sample are about 830,000 distinct CDR3 sequences; around 68% of them occurred a single time. The top ten clones comprise about a quarter of the sample. Sequenced material: blood. The source of these receptors is a man aged 30-40 years in good health.

This chain uses TRBV4-1 with TRBJ1-2; 9 bases are a match to TRBD1. The CDR3 loop spans 17 amino acids. V dropped 1 base and J dropped 4; count of bases not matched to a gene: 10. From germline, CDR1 is MGHRA and CDR2 YSYEKL. The CDR3, as DNA: TGCGCCAGCAGCCAAGTCTGGGGACAGGGTCGAAGCTATGGCTACACCTTC. This gives the protein CASSQVWGQGRSYGYTF.

Ten or more counts support this clonotype. The chain couples TRBV12-3 or TRBV12-4 to TRBJ2-7, with 9 positions matching TRBD2. The ends lost 7 bases at V and 7 bases at J; junction bases unmatched: 11. This CDR3 comprises 14 residues. The CDR3 coding sequence is TGTGCCAGCAACCCGGGACTAGCTTCCAGAGAGCAGTACTTC. It specifies CASNPGLASREQYF.

The V call is TRBV7-6, the J call TRBJ2-1; either TRBD1 or TRBD2 may supply D (6 bases each). V was shortened by 7 bases and J by 8 bases, with 9 bases between the two germline ends. The CDR3 loop spans 11 amino acids. Germline V gives CDR1 SGHVS, CDR2 FNYEAQ. DNA of the CDR3: TGTGCCAGCAAGGAGGGGGATGAGCAGTTCTTC. Protein: CASKEGDEQFF.

The V gene is TRBV30, the J gene TRBJ1-1, with D unclear. Germline loops: CDR1 GTSNPN, CDR2 SVGIG (reference sequence). Trimming cost V 5 bases and J 1 base, with 17 bases left between them. The CDR3 covers 15 residues. CDR3 protein: CAWEWERGWNTEAFF. The CDR3 DNA follows: TGTGCCTGGGAATGGGAGCGGGGATGGAACACTGAAGCTTTCTTT.

The rearrangement uses TRBV4-3 and TRBJ2-5, with TRBD2 matching over 9 bases. Germline-derived CDR1 and CDR2 are LGHNA and YSLEER. Trimming removed 0 bases from V and 1 base from J; junction bases left unmatched: 6. This CDR3 has 17 residues. CDR3 DNA sequence: TGCGCCAGCAGCCAAGAACAGCCGGGACTAGCCCAAGAGACCCAGTACTTC. Residues: CASSQEQPGLAQETQYF.

The genes are TRBV12-3 or TRBV12-4 and TRBJ2-7; perhaps TRBD1 as D (6 bases). Trimming stripped 6 bases from V and 0 bases from J, with 15 bases between. This CDR3 has 15 amino acids. CDR3 nucleotides: TGTGCCAGCAGACCGGGACACAACCCCTCCTACGAGCAGTACTTC. Protein sequence: CASRPGHNPSYEQYF.

The chain recombines TRBV6-1 with TRBJ1-2; no definite D call. V lost 0 bases and J lost 5, with 4 bases in between. The CDR3 has 12 amino acids. Germline loops: CDR1 MNHNS, CDR2 SASEGT. CDR3 sequence (DNA): TGTGCCAGCAGTGAAGCCCTGTATGGCTACACCTTC. Its translation is CASSEALYGYTF.

This clonotype has more than one count but fewer than ten. The chain couples TRBV6-4 to TRBJ1-2; the match to TRBD1 covers 11 bases. Germline V gives CDR1 MRHNA, CDR2 SNTAGT. The CDR3 loop spans 14 amino acids. V shed 4 bases and J 4 bases; nucleotides not matched to a gene: 2. The CDR3, as DNA: TGTGCCAGCAGTGCCGGGACAGGGGGCTATGGCTACACCTTC. Its translation: CASSAGTGGYGYTF.

The V gene is TRBV7-2, the J gene TRBJ1-5; D is perhaps TRBD1 (6 bases). This CDR3 region has 18 residues. The V end lost 1 base, the J end lost 1 base, and 17 bases lay between the germline ends. Germline loops: CDR1 SGHTA, CDR2 FQGNSA. The CDR3 coding sequence is TGTGCCAGCAGCTTAGGATTAGCACAGGGTGGGAGCAATCAGCCCCAGCATTTT. Its translation: CASSLGLAQGGSNQPQHF.

This clonotype has a handful of counts. This rearrangement joins TRBV4-2 to TRBJ2-2; 15 bases align to TRBD2. Germline loops: CDR1 LGHNA, CDR2 YNFKEQ. Trimming at V came to 3 bases and at J to 6 bases, leaving 5 bases not matched to a gene. The CDR3 consists of 17 residues. The CDR3 loop reads CASSHVGLAGGSGELFF. CDR3 DNA sequence: TGTGCCAGCAGCCACGTGGGACTAGCGGGGGGATCCGGGGAGCTGTTTTTT.

V usage is TRBV7-2 and J usage is TRBJ2-7, with 7 bases lining up with TRBD1. From germline, CDR1 is SGHTA and CDR2 FQGNSA. The CDR3 sequence is 16 residues long. The junction had 17 bases not matched to a gene; V was cut back by 5 bases and J by 7 bases. The CDR3 nucleotides read TGTGCCAGCAGCCCGCAAGCAGGGGGTAGCTACTTTGAGCAGTACTTC. Its translation: CASSPQAGGSYFEQYF.

V and J are TRBV20-1 and TRBJ1-2; 10 nucleotides match TRBD1. Trimming cost V 5 bases and J 6 bases; bases outside gene matches: 6. Germline lookup yields CDR1 DFQATT and CDR2 SNEGSKA (reference sequence). The CDR3 is made up of 13 amino acids. The chain's CDR3 is CSASKGQGDGYTF. DNA for the CDR3: TGCAGTGCTTCCAAAGGACAGGGGGATGGCTACACCTTC.

V and J are TRBV5-1 and TRBJ1-1; D is uncertain. The V end was cut by 4 bases, the J end by 0 bases, with 22 bases between. The length of the CDR3 is 18 residues. Germline CDR1 SGHRS, CDR2 YFSETQ. CDR3 protein: CASSLTGRTGPLNTEAFF. The CDR3 nucleotides are TGCGCCAGCAGCCTGACGGGAAGAACCGGGCCGCTGAACACTGAAGCTTTCTTT.

The chain combines TRBV7-2 with TRBJ2-7; 7 bases are shared with TRBD1. The germline gives CDR1 SGHTA, CDR2 FQGNSA. CDR3 length equals 15 residues. V trimming: 1 base; J trimming: 5 bases; junction bases outside the gene matches: 8. DNA for the CDR3: TGTGCCAGCAGCTTAGGGTTGACAGGGACCCACGAGCAGTACTTC. Residues: CASSLGLTGTHEQYF.

This chain uses TRBV2 with TRBJ2-5, with D possibly being TRBD1 (5 bases). The CDR3 is 13 amino acids. Trimming took off 5 bases at V and 1 base at J, with 8 bases between the two ends. Germline V gene sequence: CDR1 SNHLY, CDR2 FYNNEI. CDR3 residues: CASSKQVQETQYF. Written as DNA, the CDR3 is TGTGCCAGCAGTAAACAGGTCCAAGAGACCCAGTACTTC.

The V gene is TRBV2, the J gene TRBJ1-5; 7 positions agree with TRBD1. J gave up 5 bases and V 7 bases, and 5 bases lay outside the gene matches. The CDR3 is 13 residues long. CDR1 and CDR2 (germline): SNHLY, FYNNEI. CDR3 bases: TGTGCCAGCAAACGGGACAGTTATCAGCCCCAGCATTTT. Amino acid sequence: CASKRDSYQPQHF. The entire variable domain, with the rest obtained from reference TRBV2 and TRBJ1-5, is as follows: EPEVTQTPSHQVTQMGQEVILRCVPISNHLYFYWYRQILGQKVEFLVSFYNNEISEKSEIFDDQFSVERPDGSNFTLKIRSTKLEDSAMYFCASKRDSYQPQHFGDGTRLSIL.

Concerning this clonotype itself: A much larger clone differs from this one at a single base, so this may be a read error. The genes are TRBV10-3 and TRBJ2-1; 10 positions agree with TRBD2. The J call is in doubt because the DNA end fits TRBJ2-7 better. The CDR3 is 13 amino acids. From germline, CDR1 is ENHRY and CDR2 SYGVKD. CDR3 DNA sequence: TGTGCCTCGGGACTAGCGACCTCCAATGAGCAGTACTTC. This sequence encodes CASGLATSNEQYF.

The chain joins TRBV25-1 to TRBJ2-6; 9 nucleotides line up with TRBD1. Looked up from germline, CDR1 is MGHDK and CDR2 is SYGVNS. This CDR3 has 19 amino acids. The V gene end was trimmed by 6 bases and the J gene end by 2 bases; junction bases not matched to a gene: 14. The CDR3 spells CASSQTGGFLVTGANVLTF. The CDR3, as DNA: TGTGCCAGCAGCCAGACAGGGGGTTTTTTGGTTACTGGGGCCAACGTCCTGACTTTC.

The chain carries TRBV12-3 or TRBV12-4 and TRBJ2-3; 9 nucleotides match TRBD1. The CDR3 runs to 17 residues. J was trimmed by 2 bases and V by 5 bases; bases with no gene match: 11. CDR3 coding DNA: TGTGCCAGCAGTCCAACCCTAGGACAGGGGTACACAGATACGCAGTATTTT. Residues: CASSPTLGQGYTDTQYF.

The rearrangement joins TRBV18 to TRBJ2-7, with 10 bases that match TRBD2. J was trimmed by 3 bases and V by 1 base; bases with no gene match: 9. The CDR3 length is 17 residues. CDR1 and CDR2 (germline): KGHSH, LQKENI. CDR3 in DNA: TGTGCCAGCTCACCACGATCATCAAGCGGGGGGGTCTACGAGCAGTACTTC. This gives the protein CASSPRSSSGGVYEQYF.